The 32 T cell receptor beta chains presented below share a single source sample, sequenced in a study of naive and memory T cell subsets. Whole-study results and caveats: Especially in CD8 cells, naive repertoires contained a few larger clonotypes, possibly CD45RA-re-expressing memory cells.

Both TRBC1 and TRBC2 were covered by a beta constant-region primer of two equimolar oligonucleotides. Ligated cDNA was amplified by four rounds of PCR with nested alpha and beta constant-region primers and SP2. TCRdb used MiXCR to reprocess the UMI-ligation and nested PCR reads, holding one entry per CDR3 protein. This table has about 90,000 distinct CDR3 sequences, around 10% appearing once. Antigens of these TCRs are unknown. Sequencing input: naive CD4+ T cells from blood. The receptors come from a human donor in good health.

This sequence joins TRBV18 and TRBJ1-5, with TRBD1 matching 7 bases. Trimming removed 0 bases from V and 2 bases from J; junction bases left unmatched: 1. Germline V gene lookup returns CDR1 KGHSH and CDR2 LQKENI. The CDR3 length is 15 residues. The CDR3 region is CASSPPGTGNQPQHF. CDR3 nucleotide sequence: TGTGCCAGCTCACCACCGGGGACAGGCAATCAGCCCCAGCATTTT.

The sample holds a few counts of this clonotype. The genes are TRBV2 and TRBJ2-5; tentatively, D is TRBD2 (5 bases). Germline CDR1 SNHLY, CDR2 FYNNEI. V lost 4 bases to trimming and J lost 2 bases, with 14 bases between them. CDR3 length: 15 amino acids. The chain's CDR3 is CASSGDGIPQETQYF. CDR3 in DNA: TGTGCCAGCAGTGGTGACGGGATACCTCAAGAGACCCAGTACTTC.

Ten or more counts support this clonotype. The gene calls are TRBV7-9 and TRBJ2-5; the match to TRBD1 covers 7 bases. Germline CDR1 is SEHNR and CDR2 is FQNEAQ (reference sequence). After removal of 4 bases from V and 4 bases from J, the junction contained 3 bases not matched to a gene. The CDR3 runs to 13 residues. CDR3 coding DNA: TGTGCCAGCAGCTCCACAGGGGTAGAGACCCAGTACTTC. Its protein product is CASSSTGVETQYF.

The chain employs TRBV20-1 and TRBJ2-2; 7 bases fit TRBD1. The CDR3 loop spans 13 amino acids. V lost 3 bases, J lost 4 bases, and 2 bases stayed unmatched. Germline lookup yields CDR1 DFQATT and CDR2 SNEGSKA (reference sequence). The chain's CDR3 is CSASSGGTGELFF. For the CDR3, the DNA is TGCAGTGCTAGTTCAGGGGGCACCGGGGAGCTGTTTTTT.

The chain uses TRBV6-2 or TRBV6-3 and TRBJ2-7; TRBD2 aligns across 9 bases. Germline trimming cut 2 bases from V and 3 bases from J; bases unmatched to any gene: 5. CDR1 MNHEY and CDR2 SVGEGT come from the germline V gene. The CDR3 extends over 15 amino acids. The chain's CDR3 is CASSYQREVFYEQYF. CDR3 bases: TGTGCCAGCAGTTACCAGCGGGAGGTATTCTACGAGCAGTACTTC.

The chain uses TRBV6-2 or TRBV6-3 and TRBJ1-2; tentative D call: TRBD1 (6 bases). Per germline, CDR1 MNHEY and CDR2 SVGEGT. V shed 0 bases and J shed 0 bases, with 8 bases lying between them. The CDR3 extends over 15 amino acids. The CDR3 here is CASSYSGQSNYGYTF. For the CDR3, the DNA is TGTGCCAGCAGTTACTCCGGACAGTCTAACTATGGCTACACCTTC.

This chain joins TRBV5-4 and TRBJ2-7; D gene unclear. CDR1 and CDR2 from the germline V gene are SGHNT and YYREEE (reference sequence). Deletions cut 1 base from V and 1 base from J, with 12 bases between. This CDR3 contains 15 residues. The CDR3 DNA reads as TGTGCCAGCAGCTTGTACTCGGGCAGTTCCTACGAGCAGTACTTC. The encoded protein is CASSLYSGSSYEQYF.

A few counts support this clonotype. The V and J genes are TRBV30 and TRBJ1-1, with D maybe TRBD1 (5 bases). The germline V and J ends were trimmed by 0 bases and 1 base, with 6 bases remaining between them. The CDR3 is 13 amino acids. Looked up from germline, CDR1 is GTSNPN and CDR2 is SVGIG (reference sequence). The CDR3 loop reads CAWSVGGNTEAFF. The CDR3 nucleotides read TGTGCCTGGAGTGTCGGGGGGAACACTGAAGCTTTCTTT.

The chain recombines TRBV19 with TRBJ2-5; TRBD2 agrees at 10 bases. The ends lost 3 bases at V and 4 bases at J; junction bases unmatched: 8. Per the germline V gene, CDR1 is LNHDA and CDR2 is SQIVND (reference sequence). The CDR3 spans 16 residues. The DNA for the CDR3 is TGTGCCAGTAGTATGAGTCTAGCGGGAGTAGGAGAGACCCAGTACTTC. Protein sequence: CASSMSLAGVGETQYF.

The chain has TRBV10-3 and TRBJ2-5; possibly TRBD1 for D (5 bases). Trimming pared 3 bases from V and 5 bases from J, leaving 10 bases between. The CDR3 is 13 amino acids. Germline lookup yields CDR1 ENHRY and CDR2 SYGVKD. The CDR3 sequence: CAISEQVRETQYF. The CDR3 DNA follows: TGTGCCATCAGTGAACAGGTCAGGGAGACCCAGTACTTC.

DNA for the CDR3: TGTGCCAGCAGTTTTTCTGGGACAGGGGGCAACACTGAAGCTTTCTTT. Translated, it gives CASSFSGTGGNTEAFF. The chain carries TRBV28 and TRBJ1-1; 12 nucleotides line up with TRBD1. Germline V gives CDR1 MDHEN, CDR2 SYDVKM. With 3 bases clipped from V and 2 bases from J, the junction kept 4 bases outside the gene matches. The CDR3 is made up of 16 amino acids.

This clonotype was recorded a few times. In DNA form, the CDR3 reads TGCGCCAGCAGCCCCGGGAACACTGAAGCTTTCTTT. It codes for CASSPGNTEAFF. The genes are TRBV5-1 and TRBJ1-1, with D unclear. The CDR3 length is 12 residues. Germline V gene data show CDR1 as SGHRS and CDR2 as YFSETQ. Between the trimmed V and J ends, which lost 4 bases and 1 base, there was a span of 5 bases.

This chain links TRBV20-1 with TRBJ2-3; tentative D call: TRBD1 (5 bases). CDR1 DFQATT and CDR2 SNEGSKA come from the germline V gene (reference sequence). This CDR3 is 12 amino acids long. V was clipped by 5 bases and J by 10 bases, with 16 bases between them. CDR3 sequence: CSAQGDRVSQYF. CDR3 DNA: TGCAGTGCTCAGGGTGACCGCGTTTCGCAGTATTTT.

This chain joins TRBV12-3 or TRBV12-4 and TRBJ1-5, with TRBD1 identical over 7 bases. J lost 1 base, V lost 5 bases, and 11 bases had no gene match. This CDR3 comprises 17 residues. The CDR3 DNA sequence: TGTGCCAGCAGTCCCAACAGGGGAGGTCTGAGCAATCAGCCCCAGCATTTT. This gives the protein CASSPNRGGLSNQPQHF.

This clonotype was seen a handful of times. This sequence joins TRBV6-2 or TRBV6-3 and TRBJ2-1; TRBD2 matches at 7 bases. V trimming: 0 bases; J trimming: 0 bases; junction bases outside the gene matches: 2. Germline CDR1 is MNHEY and CDR2 is SVGEGT. This CDR3 contains 16 residues. In nucleotides, the CDR3 is TGTGCCAGCAGTTACTCTCGGGGGGACTCCTACAATGAGCAGTTCTTC. Protein sequence: CASSYSRGDSYNEQFF.

In this sample, this clonotype turned up many times. The chain joins TRBV20-1 to TRBJ2-3; D is possibly TRBD1 or TRBD2 (5 bases each). CDR1 is DFQATT and CDR2 is SNEGSKA in the germline V gene (reference sequence). The CDR3 has 14 amino acids. V lost 8 bases and J lost 6, with 21 bases in between. DNA of the CDR3: TGCAGTCTTCCAGGGACGCCAAAAACGGATACGCAGTATTTT. Encoded protein: CSLPGTPKTDTQYF.

This clonotype was detected only a few times. The chain recombines TRBV20-1 with TRBJ2-3; 12 bases map to TRBD2. The CDR3 length is 19 residues. In germline, CDR1 is DFQATT, CDR2 SNEGSKA (reference sequence). Trimming cost V 1 base and J 4 bases; bases outside gene matches: 15. The CDR3 is CSARGSSRLAGGSADTQYF. The CDR3 DNA follows: TGCAGTGCTAGAGGGTCGTCACGCCTAGCGGGGGGGTCCGCAGATACGCAGTATTTT.

This clonotype has just a few counts. The V call is TRBV6-1, the J call TRBJ2-7, with D unresolved. V was trimmed by 6 bases and J by 6 bases, leaving 15 bases between them. The germline CDR1 and CDR2 sequences are MNHNS and SASEGT. The length of the CDR3 is 13 residues. CDR3 loop: CASRPRKGFEQYF. The DNA of the CDR3 is TGTGCCAGCAGGCCACGGAAGGGTTTCGAGCAGTACTTC.

V is TRBV12-3 or TRBV12-4 and J is TRBJ1-5, with D unresolved. The CDR3 spans 15 residues. Trimming pared 4 bases from V and 5 bases from J, leaving 15 bases between. The CDR3 DNA follows: TGTGCCAGCAGTTCGTCCCGGGTTGTTGATCAGCCCCAGCATTTT. This sequence encodes CASSSSRVVDQPQHF.

This chain uses TRBV7-9 with TRBJ1-1, with D unresolved. Germline assignment: CDR1 SEHNR and CDR2 FQNEAQ (reference sequence). V lost 5 bases to trimming and J lost 3 bases, with 13 bases between them. This CDR3 comprises 14 residues. The CDR3: CASSPQFSDTEAFF. The DNA of the CDR3 is TGTGCCAGCAGCCCTCAGTTCTCCGACACTGAAGCTTTCTTT.

This clonotype has only a few counts. The CDR3 DNA follows: TGTGCCAGCAGTTCCCCCCCCCCTTCATTAGCTAACTATGGCTACACCTTC. This codes for CASSSPPPSLANYGYTF. The chain recombines TRBV12-3 or TRBV12-4 with TRBJ1-2; D is unresolved. The CDR3 is 17 amino acids. V was pared by 4 bases and J by 0 bases, with 18 bases between.

The chain couples TRBV2 to TRBJ1-5; 7 nucleotides agree with TRBD1. With 6 bases clipped from V and 0 bases from J, the junction kept 8 bases outside the gene matches. Germline V gives CDR1 SNHLY, CDR2 FYNNEI. The CDR3 is 16 amino acids. CDR3 bases: TGTGCCAGCAGGGAGGACAGGTACCATAGCAATCAGCCCCAGCATTTT. Its protein product is CASREDRYHSNQPQHF. The whole variable domain, filled in from reference TRBV2 and TRBJ1-5, reads EPEVTQTPSHQVTQMGQEVILRCVPISNHLYFYWYRQILGQKVEFLVSFYNNEISEKSEIFDDQFSVERPDGSNFTLKIRSTKLEDSAMYFCASREDRYHSNQPQHFGDGTRLSIL.

This clonotype appeared a few times. This chain's CDR3 is CSARDLREFF. The CDR3, as DNA: TGCAGTGCTAGAGATCTGAGGGAGTTCTTC. The rearrangement uses TRBV20-1 and TRBJ2-1, with D perhaps TRBD2 (5 bases). CDR3 length: 10 amino acids. In germline, CDR1 is DFQATT, CDR2 SNEGSKA (reference sequence). V was cut by 0 bases and J by 14 bases, with 8 bases left in between.

This chain uses TRBV20-1 with TRBJ1-1, with no clear D. V was trimmed by 6 bases and J by 4 bases, leaving 9 bases between them. From germline, CDR1 is DFQATT and CDR2 SNEGSKA (reference sequence). The CDR3 covers 11 residues. The CDR3 coding sequence is TGCAGTGCCGCCGGTGCCACTGAAGCTTTCTTT. Translation gives CSAAGATEAFF.

The chain joins TRBV27 to TRBJ1-6; the match to TRBD1 covers 7 bases. The CDR3 sequence is 16 residues long. V was clipped by 3 bases and J by 6 bases; unmatched bases: 8. CDR1 and CDR2 (germline): MNHEY, SMNVEV (reference sequence). Here the CDR3 reads CASSFATGAGNSPLHF. In nucleotides, the CDR3 is TGTGCCAGCAGTTTCGCAACAGGGGCCGGTAATTCACCCCTCCACTTT.

The chain recombines TRBV12-3 or TRBV12-4 with TRBJ2-3; 13 bases map to TRBD2. The V and J ends lost 5 bases and 5 bases, in that order; junction bases with no gene match: 7. This CDR3 comprises 16 residues. In DNA, the CDR3 is TGTGCCAGCAGTCCCACTAGCGGGGGGGCCGGAGATACGCAGTATTTT. Amino acid sequence: CASSPTSGGAGDTQYF.

The gene calls are TRBV7-2 and TRBJ2-3, with 8 bases that match TRBD2. Trimming removed 0 bases from V and 4 bases from J; junction bases left unmatched: 3. The CDR3 runs to 15 residues. The germline V gene encodes CDR1 SGHTA and CDR2 FQGNSA. CDR3 amino acids: CASSLAGTRADTQYF. CDR3 bases: TGTGCCAGCAGCTTAGCCGGGACTAGGGCAGATACGCAGTATTTT. The full variable domain, in which reference TRBV7-2 and TRBJ2-3 provide the parts outside the CDR3, is GAGVSQSPSNKVTEKGKDVELRCDPISGHTALYWYRQSLGQGLEFLIYFQGNSAPDKSGLPSDRFSAERTGGSVSTLTIQRTQQEDSAVYLCASSLAGTRADTQYFGPGTRLTVL.

The chain joins TRBV27 to TRBJ2-7; D gene unclear. The CDR3 is 12 residues long. Deletions cut 4 bases from V and 8 bases from J, with 12 bases between. The germline V gene has CDR1 MNHEY and CDR2 SMNVEV (reference sequence). CDR3 residues: CASSSNPTQQYF. For the CDR3, the DNA is TGTGCCAGCAGTTCGAACCCTACGCAGCAGTACTTC.

This clonotype occurred a few times. V is TRBV15 and J is TRBJ2-7; tentatively, D is TRBD2 (5 bases). Germline values: CDR1 LNHNV, CDR2 YYDKDF (reference sequence). The CDR3 has 14 amino acids. Trimming pared 1 base from V and 3 bases from J, leaving 10 bases between. CDR3 amino acids: CATSRVGKSYEQYF. The CDR3 DNA reads TGTGCCACCAGCAGAGTCGGGAAGAGCTACGAGCAGTACTTC.

At least ten counts were recorded for this clonotype. This chain connects TRBV4-3 to TRBJ2-5; D unresolved. Germline values: CDR1 LGHNA, CDR2 YSLEER. With 1 base removed from V and 4 bases from J, the gap between germline ends came to 10 bases. The CDR3 covers 14 residues. CDR3 in DNA: TGCGCCAGCAGCCAAGTATCCCCCCCAGAGACCCAGTACTTC. The encoded protein is CASSQVSPPETQYF.

This clonotype appeared many times. V gene TRBV5-6 combines with J gene TRBJ1-6, with D uncertain. V dropped 4 bases and J dropped 9 bases, with 17 bases sitting between them. The germline V gene encodes CDR1 SGHDT and CDR2 YYEEEE. This CDR3 has 15 residues. The CDR3 spells CASSLQGGVGSPLHF. Written as DNA, the CDR3 is TGTGCCAGCAGCCTGCAAGGCGGAGTTGGTTCACCCCTCCACTTT.

The chain has TRBV20-1 and TRBJ2-5; tentatively, D is TRBD1 or TRBD2 (5 bases each). CDR3 length equals 15 residues. The V end was cut by 1 base, the J end by 3 bases, with 15 bases between. Germline V CDR1 and CDR2: DFQATT, SNEGSKA (reference sequence). The CDR3 loop reads CSARVSGTPEETQYF. Here the CDR3 DNA reads TGCAGTGCTAGAGTATCGGGGACCCCGGAAGAGACCCAGTACTTC.